The next 24 T cell receptor beta chains were all read from a single sample in a study of CD8+CD57+ T cells in acquired aplastic anemia (dated by TCRdb to 2017 to 2018). The instrument given in TCRdb is Illumina HiSeq 2000. TCR beta VDJ combination and CDR3 sequence profiling used genomic DNA as the template. TCRdb reran the public reads through fastp at Q25 and MiXCR, keeping productive beta chains. Here each entry gathers all rows of one CDR3 protein and keeps the most common genes and DNA. This sample lists about 220,000 distinct CDR3 sequences; about 37% were detected once. The ten largest clones represent approximately 1.2% of the sample. Sequencing input: sorted CD4+, CD8+, or CD8+CD57+ T cells (not recorded which) from PBMCs. The receptors shown here come from a human donor in good health, serving as a control.

The chain recombines TRBV5-4 with TRBJ2-5, with a tentative D call TRBD2 (7 bases). The germline V gene has CDR1 SGHNT and CDR2 YYREEE (reference sequence). The CDR3 consists of 18 residues. Trimming removed 0 bases at V and 0 bases at J, with 18 bases between. CDR3 amino acids: CASSLAPRGAPHQETQYF. For the CDR3, the DNA is TGTGCCAGCAGCTTGGCCCCCCGGGGGGCGCCCCACCAAGAGACCCAGTACTTC.

In its sample, this clonotype was seen many times. This chain uses TRBV12-3 or TRBV12-4 with TRBJ1-4; 11 bases agree with TRBD1. The CDR3 runs 14 residues. J was trimmed by 6 bases and V by 6 bases; bases with no gene match: 3. The CDR3 coding sequence is TGTGCCAGCAGGCCGGGACAGGGGGATGAAAAACTGTTTTTT. It translates to CASRPGQGDEKLFF.

This clonotype was recorded once. Given a much more abundant clone one base away, this may be a read error. V usage is TRBV24-1 and J usage is TRBJ1-2, with D perhaps matching TRBD1 (5 bases). The CDR3 extends over 15 amino acids. CDR1 and CDR2 from the germline V gene are KGHDR and SFDVKD. Trimming left V 6 bases short and J 5 bases short, with 18 bases between. Written as DNA, the CDR3 is TGTGCCACCAGTTTAGTAGGGACGGATCCTTATGGCTACACCTTC. It translates to CATSLVGTDPYGYTF.

This chain connects TRBV6-1 to TRBJ2-1; D perhaps matches TRBD2 (5 bases). This CDR3 is 12 amino acids long. V lost 9 bases, J lost 10 bases, and 16 bases lay in between. Germline V gene lookup returns CDR1 MNHNS and CDR2 SASEGT. CDR3 bases: TGTGCCAGTTGGCGGGCAACCGGGGAGCAGTTCTTC. Translated, it gives CASWRATGEQFF.

The V and J genes are TRBV29-1 and TRBJ1-6, with 8 bases fitting TRBD1. The CDR3 sequence is 13 residues long. The V and J ends lost 6 bases and 4 bases, in that order; junction bases with no gene match: 2. Germline CDR1 SQVTM, CDR2 ANQGSEA. The CDR3 is CSVRTGYNSPLHF. The CDR3, as DNA: TGCAGCGTACGGACAGGGTATAATTCACCCCTCCACTTT.

V gene TRBV9 combines with J gene TRBJ1-5; weak D call: TRBD1 (5 bases). The germline V and J ends were trimmed by 3 bases and 11 bases, with 18 bases remaining between them. The CDR3 is 14 residues long. The germline gives CDR1 SGDLS, CDR2 YYNGEE. Here the CDR3 DNA reads TGTGCCAGCAGCGGGAGTGGGGACGGGCAGTCCCAGCATTTT. Protein sequence: CASSGSGDGQSQHF.

The rearrangement joins TRBV11-1 to TRBJ2-7, with 7 bases fitting TRBD1. Trimming cost V 0 bases and J 0 bases; bases outside gene matches: 5. Germline-derived CDR1 and CDR2 are SGHAT and FQDESV (reference sequence). The CDR3 is made up of 16 amino acids. The CDR3 nucleotides read TGTGCCAGCAGCTTAGCGTCGACAGGGAGCTCCTACGAGCAGTACTTC. As protein: CASSLASTGSSYEQYF.

This clonotype was detected only once. A much larger clone differs from this one at a single base, so this may be a read error. The gene calls are TRBV11-2 and TRBJ2-7; 8 bases fit TRBD1. The germline CDR1 and CDR2 sequences are SGHAT and FQNNGV. Trimming cost V 6 bases and J 5 bases; bases outside gene matches: 12. This CDR3 has 15 residues. This chain's CDR3 is CASRSPGQATHEQYF. In nucleotides, the CDR3 is TGTGCCAGCAGGTCTCCGGGACAGGCGACCCACGAGCAGTACTTC. The whole variable domain, filled in from reference TRBV11-2 and TRBJ2-7, reads EAGVAQSPRYKIIEKRQSVAFWCNPISGHATLYWYQQILGQGPKLLIQFQNNGVVDDSQLPKDRFSAERLKGVDSTLKIQPAKLEDSAVYLCASRSPGQATHEQYFGPGTRLTVT.

This clonotype was picked up many times. CDR3: CASRVTQGGHSEAFF. The CDR3 nucleotides are TGTGCCAGCAGGGTTACACAGGGGGGACATTCTGAAGCTTTCTTT. The genes are TRBV2 and TRBJ1-1; TRBD1 aligns across 8 bases. V was clipped by 6 bases and J by 6 bases; unmatched bases: 12. Looked up from germline, CDR1 is SNHLY and CDR2 is FYNNEI. This CDR3 is 15 amino acids long.

This clonotype was counted a few times. The chain employs TRBV2 and TRBJ2-3, with D possibly TRBD2 on 6 matching bases. V lost 6 bases and J 0 bases, leaving 13 bases between the germline ends. The CDR3 runs to 15 residues. Germline CDR1 SNHLY, CDR2 FYNNEI. The CDR3 DNA follows: TGTGCCAGCAGGGCCCTAGCGATTAGCACAGATACGCAGTATTTT. Protein sequence: CASRALAISTDTQYF.

This clonotype was counted between two and nine times. V and J are TRBV5-1 and TRBJ1-2; weak D call: TRBD1 (6 bases). Germline CDR1 reads SGHRS; CDR2 reads YFSETQ. V dropped 0 bases and J dropped 8 bases, with 17 bases sitting between them. The CDR3 runs to 15 residues. In nucleotides, the CDR3 is TGCGCCAGCAGCTTGGTTGCCGGGGGGCCGGGCGGCTACACCTTC. It is translated as CASSLVAGGPGGYTF.

V usage is TRBV18 and J usage is TRBJ2-1; a possible D gene is TRBD1 (5 bases). The CDR3 has 14 residues. Trimming stripped 3 bases from V and 4 bases from J, with 10 bases between. Germline V CDR1 and CDR2: KGHSH, LQKENI. The CDR3 region is CASSPSRQYNEQFF. CDR3 bases: TGTGCCAGCTCACCGAGCAGACAGTACAATGAGCAGTTCTTC.

This clonotype was observed at least ten times. The V call is TRBV7-2, the J call TRBJ2-5, with unresolved D. The CDR3 runs 14 residues. The germline CDR1 and CDR2 sequences are SGHTA and FQGNSA. V lost 2 bases and J 2 bases, leaving 9 bases between the germline ends. The CDR3 DNA follows: TGTGCCAGCAGCTTATTCCCAGGACAAGAGACCCAGTACTTC. Translation: CASSLFPGQETQYF.

The table lists this clonotype with many counts. The V gene is TRBV15, the J gene TRBJ1-5; 7 bases align to TRBD1. Germline lookup yields CDR1 LNHNV and CDR2 YYDKDF (reference sequence). The CDR3 sequence is 13 residues long. Unmatched junction bases numbered 4, after V lost 7 bases and J lost 4 bases. CDR3 in amino acids: CATMAGGNQPQHF. In DNA, the CDR3 is TGTGCCACCATGGCAGGGGGAAATCAGCCCCAGCATTTT.

This clonotype was seen a few times. The chain combines TRBV19 with TRBJ2-7; D is perhaps TRBD1 or TRBD2 (5 bases each). The V gene lost 9 bases and the J gene lost 4 bases, with 19 bases spanning the gap. Germline CDR1 and CDR2: LNHDA and SQIVND (reference sequence). The CDR3 consists of 14 residues. CDR3 sequence: CASREGSGLYEQYF. The CDR3 DNA follows: TGTGCCAGCCGCGAGGGGTCAGGGCTATACGAGCAGTACTTC.

The chain joins TRBV7-9 to TRBJ2-5, with 7 nucleotides matching TRBD2. Germline CDR1 is SEHNR and CDR2 is FQNEAQ (reference sequence). This CDR3 contains 15 residues. The ends lost 3 bases at V and 3 bases at J; junction bases unmatched: 7. The CDR3 here is CASSFVTGGKETQYF. For the CDR3, the DNA is TGTGCCAGCAGCTTTGTCACGGGAGGAAAAGAGACCCAGTACTTC.

The chain employs TRBV20-1 and TRBJ1-3; D is possibly TRBD1 (6 bases). The germline V gene has CDR1 DFQATT and CDR2 SNEGSKA (reference sequence). The CDR3 is made up of 14 amino acids. Deletions cut 5 bases from V and 0 bases from J, with 11 bases between. CDR3 sequence (DNA): TGCAGTGCTTCGGACAGTACCTCTGGAAACACCATATATTTT. It is translated as CSASDSTSGNTIYF.

V is TRBV5-4 and J is TRBJ1-1; the match to TRBD1 covers 8 bases. CDR1 is SGHNT and CDR2 is YYREEE in the germline V gene (reference sequence). The CDR3 covers 15 residues. V shed 5 bases and J 0 bases; nucleotides not matched to a gene: 6. In nucleotides, the CDR3 is TGTGCCAGCAGACTCTCAGGGGGCGTGAACACTGAAGCTTTCTTT. This sequence encodes CASRLSGGVNTEAFF.

This clonotype was seen ten or more times. The chain couples TRBV29-1 to TRBJ1-3; perhaps TRBD1 as D (6 bases). CDR1 and CDR2 (germline): SQVTM, ANQGSEA. The V gene lost 7 bases and the J gene lost 0 bases, with 10 bases spanning the gap. The CDR3 length is 13 residues. CDR3 protein: CSGTGTSGNTIYF. The CDR3 nucleotides are TGCAGCGGAACAGGGACCTCTGGAAACACCATATATTTT. Filled out from reference TRBV29-1 and TRBJ1-3, the complete variable domain reads SAVISQKPSRDICQRGTSLTIQCQVDSQVTMMFWYRQQPGQSLTLIATANQGSEATYESGFVIDKFPISRPNLTFSTLTVSNMSPEDSSIYLCSGTGTSGNTIYFGEGSWLTVV.

This clonotype has just one count. V gene TRBV29-1 combines with J gene TRBJ2-7; D unclear. V dropped 2 bases and J dropped 3 bases, with 5 bases sitting between them. Germline V lookup: CDR1 SQVTM, CDR2 ANQGSEA. CDR3 length: 11 amino acids. The CDR3 here is CSVEFYYEQYF. In nucleotides, the CDR3 is TGCAGCGTTGAATTTTACTACGAGCAGTACTTC.

In its sample, this clonotype was seen a few times. This chain links TRBV7-8 with TRBJ1-1; 7 bases align to TRBD1. The CDR3 has 13 residues. J gave up 4 bases and V 3 bases, and 2 bases lay outside the gene matches. Germline CDR1 SGHVS, CDR2 FQNEAQ. CDR3 bases: TGTGCCAGCAGCTTTCAGGGGGGCACTGAAGCTTTCTTT. Protein: CASSFQGGTEAFF.

The gene calls are TRBV5-1 and TRBJ2-1; tentative D call: TRBD1 (5 bases). V was pared by 4 bases and J by 2 bases, with 16 bases between. The germline V gene has CDR1 SGHRS and CDR2 YFSETQ. The CDR3 runs 16 residues. CDR3 residues: CASSADRALPYNEQFF. The CDR3 DNA sequence: TGCGCCAGCAGCGCTGACAGAGCCCTTCCCTACAATGAGCAGTTCTTC.

The rearrangement uses TRBV4-1 and TRBJ1-2, with D perhaps matching TRBD1 (5 bases). The V gene's germline CDR1 is MGHRA and CDR2 YSYEKL. Trimming took 0 bases from V and 6 from J, leaving 11 bases between them. The CDR3 consists of 14 residues. The CDR3 coding sequence is TGCGCCAGCAGCCAAGAGGGACCGAGCGATGGCTACACCTTC. It codes for CASSQEGPSDGYTF.

The chain combines TRBV6-1 with TRBJ2-5; tentative D call: TRBD1 (6 bases). This CDR3 contains 13 residues. Germline CDR1 reads MNHNS; CDR2 reads SASEGT. V was cut by 6 bases and J by 2 bases, with 10 bases left in between. This CDR3 reads CASRKQGQETQYF. In DNA form, the CDR3 reads TGTGCCAGCAGGAAACAGGGTCAAGAGACCCAGTACTTC.